The 14 T cell receptor beta chains below all came from one sample that was sequenced in a study of blood T cell repertoires in COVID-19. Method: immunoSEQ multiplex PCR; TCRdb's copy keeps in-frame clones and lacks some. This table has under 110,000 clones, about 90% appearing once. Input material: peripheral blood. All receptors derive from a woman aged 30 to 39 with acute or convalescent COVID-19.

The rearrangement joins TRBV9 to TRBJ2-1; D might be TRBD2 (6 bases). The CDR3 spans 13 residues. V lost 1 base and J 9 bases, leaving 11 bases between the germline ends. In germline, CDR1 is SGDLS, CDR2 YYNGEE. The CDR3 coding sequence is TGTGCCAGCAGCGTATTACTAGCTACTGAGCAGTTCTTC. Residues: CASSVLLATEQFF.

The rearrangement joins TRBV10-3 to TRBJ1-3, with 7 nucleotides matching TRBD1. CDR3 length: 15 residues. Trimming cost V 4 bases and J 8 bases; bases outside gene matches: 11. The germline V gene encodes CDR1 ENHRY and CDR2 SYGVKD. The CDR3 coding sequence is TGTGCCATCAGTGGTCGACAGGGACTGTTGGACACCATATATTTT. Translating it yields CAISGRQGLLDTIYF.

The rearrangement links TRBV3-1 (or the pseudogene TRBV3-2) to TRBJ1-1; 11 bases are shared with TRBD1. Germline V CDR1 and CDR2: LGHDT, YNNKEL (reference sequence). Germline trimming cut 2 bases from V and 10 bases from J; bases unmatched to any gene: 6. The CDR3 totals 14 residues. This CDR3 reads CASSQPGQGATAFF. Here the CDR3 DNA reads TGTGCCAGCAGCCAACCAGGACAGGGGGCGACAGCTTTCTTT.

This chain joins TRBV2 and TRBJ2-1; 14 bases agree with TRBD2. This CDR3 is built from 14 residues. The V segment lost 8 bases and the J segment 7 bases; nucleotides outside the gene matches: 4. Germline assignment: CDR1 SNHLY and CDR2 FYNNEI. CDR3 region: CASSGTSGGNEQFF. DNA for the CDR3: TGTGCCAGCTCCGGGACTAGCGGGGGTAATGAGCAGTTCTTC.

The V call is TRBV29-1, the J call TRBJ2-1; perhaps TRBD1 as D (5 bases). Germline-derived CDR1 and CDR2 are SQVTM and ANQGSEA. V lost 2 bases and J 2 bases, leaving 7 bases between the germline ends. The CDR3 is 13 amino acids. In DNA form, the CDR3 reads TGCAGCGTTGAAAGACAGACCTACAATGAGCAGTTCTTC. Translating gives CSVERQTYNEQFF.

This clone has a handful of counts. The chain combines TRBV19 with TRBJ1-2, with unresolved D. Germline assignment: CDR1 LNHDA and CDR2 SQIVND (reference sequence). The CDR3 runs 14 residues. V lost 3 bases to trimming and J lost 3 bases, with 11 bases between them. The CDR3 loop reads CASSMLGVDYGYTF. For the CDR3, the DNA is TGTGCCAGTAGTATGCTCGGGGTAGACTATGGCTACACCTTC.

The chain is built from TRBV6-5 and TRBJ2-1; weak D call: TRBD2 (6 bases). The CDR3 runs to 15 residues. Germline V lookup: CDR1 MNHEY, CDR2 SVGAGI. V was cut by 10 bases and J by 1 base, with 17 bases left in between. The CDR3 nucleotides are TGTGCCAATTTGGGAGGTATTGTTTCCTACAATGAGCAGTTCTTC. This sequence encodes CANLGGIVSYNEQFF.

This chain uses TRBV30 with TRBJ2-7; D possibly corresponds to TRBD2 (5 bases). CDR3 length: 13 residues. Deletions cut 0 bases from V and 2 bases from J, with 8 bases between. Germline V gives CDR1 GTSNPN, CDR2 SVGIG (reference sequence). CDR3 protein: CAWSVRAPYEQYF. CDR3 bases: TGTGCCTGGAGTGTGCGGGCCCCCTACGAGCAGTACTTC.

This chain connects TRBV19 to TRBJ1-5; 8 nucleotides align to TRBD1. Germline V gene data show CDR1 as LNHDA and CDR2 as SQIVND (reference sequence). This CDR3 is 14 amino acids long. After removal of 5 bases from V and 7 bases from J, the junction contained 7 bases not matched to a gene. CDR3 sequence: CASSGQGEGQPQHF. DNA of the CDR3: TGTGCCAGTAGTGGACAGGGAGAAGGCCAGCCCCAGCATTTT. Supplemented by reference TRBV19 and TRBJ1-5, the full variable domain reads DGGITQSPKYLFRKEGQNVTLSCEQNLNHDAMYWYRQDPGQGLRLIYYSQIVNDFQKGDIAEGYSVSREKKESFPLTVTSAQKNPTAFYLCASSGQGEGQPQHFGDGTRLSIL.

This rearrangement joins TRBV5-1 to TRBJ1-3; maybe TRBD1 (6 bases). V gave up 3 bases and J gave up 4 bases, with 8 bases separating them. The CDR3 extends over 13 amino acids. Per the germline V gene, CDR1 is SGHRS and CDR2 is YFSETQ. CDR3 residues: CASSYGQGNTIYF. CDR3 nucleotides: TGCGCCAGCAGCTACGGACAGGGAAACACCATATATTTT.

The CDR3 DNA reads as TGTGCCAGCAGTTCAGGGGATACCGGGGAGCTGTTTTTT. Its protein is CASSSGDTGELFF. The chain joins TRBV12-3 or TRBV12-4 to TRBJ2-2; TRBD1 is a possible D gene (6 bases). V lost 4 bases and J lost 5, with 8 bases in between. The CDR3 extends over 13 amino acids.

The genes are TRBV29-1 and TRBJ2-3; perhaps TRBD1 as D (7 bases). The germline V gene encodes CDR1 SQVTM and CDR2 ANQGSEA. This CDR3 region has 14 residues. V lost 4 bases and J 3 bases, leaving 14 bases between the germline ends. CDR3 nucleotides: TGCAGCGTTGCCGGGAGACAGGGAACAGATACGCAGTATTTT. The encoded protein is CSVAGRQGTDTQYF.

The V and J genes are TRBV18 and TRBJ1-2; D might be TRBD1 (5 bases). Trimming shortened V by 6 bases and J by 5 bases, and 13 bases separated the two germline ends. The germline V gene has CDR1 KGHSH and CDR2 LQKENI. The CDR3 is 13 amino acids. The CDR3 coding sequence is TGTGCCAGCTCCCTTCGGGGGGAATATGGCTACACCTTC. It yields the protein CASSLRGEYGYTF.

The chain combines TRBV7-9 with TRBJ1-2, with a weak D call TRBD1 (5 bases). The CDR3 spans 13 residues. Trimming pared 5 bases from V and 5 bases from J, leaving 12 bases between. Per germline, CDR1 SEHNR and CDR2 FQNEAQ (reference sequence). The CDR3 sequence is CASSDTAGYGYTF. The CDR3 nucleotides read TGTGCCAGCAGCGATACTGCAGGGTATGGCTACACCTTC.